This entry lists 7 T cell receptor beta chains sequenced from one sample in a study of blood T cell repertoires in COVID-19. The method was immunoSEQ multiplex PCR; TCRdb's version includes in-frame clones alone and lacks a portion of them. The table includes 400,000 or so clones, roughly 90% detected once. Sequencing was done on a sample of PBMCs or T cells enriched from blood (not recorded which). The receptors derive from a woman between 40 and 50 years old with acute COVID-19.

J is TRBJ2-5 and V is TRBV6-5, with 9 bases fitting TRBD2. V lost 8 bases and J lost 5; bases outside the gene matches: 9. The CDR3 spans 14 residues. Germline V gene lookup returns CDR1 MNHEY and CDR2 SVGAGI. The CDR3: CASRLAGRKETQYF. The CDR3 DNA follows: TGTGCCAGCCGGCTAGCGGGGCGGAAGGAGACCCAGTACTTC.

For the CDR3, the DNA is TGTGCCACCGAGAATAGCGTGGCTTTAGCTTTCTTT. It codes for CATENSVALAFF. J is TRBJ1-1 and V is TRBV6-5; no definite D call. The CDR3 loop spans 12 amino acids. Germline CDR1 and CDR2: MNHEY and SVGAGI. Between the trimmed V and J ends, which lost 10 bases and 10 bases, there was a span of 19 bases.

The chain recombines TRBV10-2 with TRBJ2-3; TRBD2 might be the D (7 bases). This CDR3 is 13 amino acids long. The V and J ends lost 5 bases and 7 bases respectively, with 13 bases between them. CDR1 is WSHSY and CDR2 is SAAADI in the germline V gene. The DNA for the CDR3 is TGCGCCAGCAGTCTGGCGGGGGCCAATACGCAGTATTTT. Protein product: CASSLAGANTQYF.

V is TRBV7-9 and J is TRBJ2-3; perhaps TRBD2 as D (7 bases). The CDR3 has 14 residues. Germline CDR1 reads SEHNR; CDR2 reads FQNEAQ (reference sequence). With 3 bases removed from V and 4 bases from J, the gap between germline ends came to 11 bases. CDR3 amino acids: CASSLRGLPDTQYF. In DNA, the CDR3 is TGTGCCAGCAGCTTGCGGGGGCTGCCAGATACGCAGTATTTT.

V usage is TRBV5-1 and J usage is TRBJ2-6, with D uncertain. The germline CDR1 and CDR2 sequences are SGHRS and YFSETQ. The CDR3 sequence is 15 residues long. Trimming left V 4 bases short and J 0 bases short, with 8 bases between. The CDR3 DNA is TGCGCCAGCAGCCAAGAGTCCTCTGGGGCCAACGTCCTGACTTTC. It codes for CASSQESSGANVLTF.

This clone was seen more than once but under ten times. The chain links TRBV2 to TRBJ1-3; D remains ambiguous. CDR3 length: 13 amino acids. Germline CDR1 is SNHLY and CDR2 is FYNNEI. Trimming removed 6 bases at V and 0 bases at J, with 6 bases between. CDR3 coding DNA: TGTGCCAGCAGCCGCAGCTCTGGAAACACCATATATTTT. Translating gives CASSRSSGNTIYF.

The chain joins TRBV5-8 to TRBJ1-2; D gene ambiguous. The V and J ends lost 1 base and 2 bases respectively, with 6 bases between them. Germline CDR1 SGHTS, CDR2 YDEGEE. The CDR3 sequence is 13 residues long. The CDR3 sequence is CASSLSGNYGYTF. As DNA, the CDR3 is TGTGCCAGCAGCTTGAGTGGCAACTATGGCTACACCTTC.